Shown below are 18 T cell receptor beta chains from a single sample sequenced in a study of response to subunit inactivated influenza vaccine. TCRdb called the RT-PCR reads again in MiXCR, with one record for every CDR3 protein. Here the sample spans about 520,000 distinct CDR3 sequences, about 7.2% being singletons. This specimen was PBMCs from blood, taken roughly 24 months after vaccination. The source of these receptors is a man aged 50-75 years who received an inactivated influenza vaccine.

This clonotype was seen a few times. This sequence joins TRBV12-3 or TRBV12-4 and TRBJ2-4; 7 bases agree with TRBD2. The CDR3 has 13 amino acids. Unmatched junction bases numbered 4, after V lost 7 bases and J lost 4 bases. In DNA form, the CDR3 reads TGTGCCAGCAATTCGGGAGGAAAAAACATTCAGTACTTC. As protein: CASNSGGKNIQYF.

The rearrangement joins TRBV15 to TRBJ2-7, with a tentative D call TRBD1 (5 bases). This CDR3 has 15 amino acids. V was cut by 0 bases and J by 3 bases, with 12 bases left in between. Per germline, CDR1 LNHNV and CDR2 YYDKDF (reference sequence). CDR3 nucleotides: TGTGCCACCAGCAGAGAGAGAAATCAGGGCTACGAGCAGTACTTC. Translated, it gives CATSRERNQGYEQYF.

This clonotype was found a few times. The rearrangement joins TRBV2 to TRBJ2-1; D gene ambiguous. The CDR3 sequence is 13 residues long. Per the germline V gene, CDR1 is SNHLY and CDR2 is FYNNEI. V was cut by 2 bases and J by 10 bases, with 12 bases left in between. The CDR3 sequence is CASSERRAREQFF. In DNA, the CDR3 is TGTGCCAGCAGTGAACGTCGGGCGCGGGAGCAGTTCTTC. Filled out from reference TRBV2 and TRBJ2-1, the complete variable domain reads EPEVTQTPSHQVTQMGQEVILRCVPISNHLYFYWYRQILGQKVEFLVSFYNNEISEKSEIFDDQFSVERPDGSNFTLKIRSTKLEDSAMYFCASSERRAREQFFGPGTRLTVL.

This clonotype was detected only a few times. As DNA, the CDR3 is TGTGCCAGCAGCCCCAGGGGCTCTGGAAACACCATATATTTT. It translates to CASSPRGSGNTIYF. The rearrangement joins TRBV7-2 to TRBJ1-3; D might be TRBD1 (6 bases). The CDR3 covers 14 residues. The germline V gene encodes CDR1 SGHTA and CDR2 FQGNSA. Deletions cut 5 bases from V and 0 bases from J, with 8 bases between.

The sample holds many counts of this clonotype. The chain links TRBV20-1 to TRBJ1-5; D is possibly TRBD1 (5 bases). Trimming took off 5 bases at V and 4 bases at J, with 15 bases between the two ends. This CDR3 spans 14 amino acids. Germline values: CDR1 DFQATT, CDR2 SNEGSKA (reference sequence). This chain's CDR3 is CSAPPEGRNQPQHF. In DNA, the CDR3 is TGCAGTGCTCCCCCCGAGGGGAGAAATCAGCCCCAGCATTTT.

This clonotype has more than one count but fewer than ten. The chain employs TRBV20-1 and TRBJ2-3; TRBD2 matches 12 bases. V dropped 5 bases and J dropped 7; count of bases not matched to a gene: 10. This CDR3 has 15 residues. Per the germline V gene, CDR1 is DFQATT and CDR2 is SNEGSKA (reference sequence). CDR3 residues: CSADGRLAGANTQYF. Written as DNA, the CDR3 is TGCAGTGCTGACGGGAGACTAGCGGGGGCGAATACGCAGTATTTT.

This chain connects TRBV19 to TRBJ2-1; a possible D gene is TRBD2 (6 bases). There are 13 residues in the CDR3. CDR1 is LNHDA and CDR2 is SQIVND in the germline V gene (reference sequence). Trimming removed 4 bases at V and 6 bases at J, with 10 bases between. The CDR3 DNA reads TGTGCCAGTAGTAAAGGACTACTCAATGAGCAGTTCTTC. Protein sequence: CASSKGLLNEQFF.

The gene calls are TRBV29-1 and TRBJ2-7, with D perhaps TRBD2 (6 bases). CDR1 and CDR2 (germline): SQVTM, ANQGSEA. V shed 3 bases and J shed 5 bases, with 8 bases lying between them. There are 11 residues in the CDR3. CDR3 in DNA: TGCAGCGTTGAGGAGGGAGACGAGCAGTACTTC. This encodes CSVEEGDEQYF.

CDR3 sequence: CASSLASRYEQYF. In DNA form, the CDR3 reads TGTGCCAGCAGCTTAGCGTCCCGGTACGAGCAGTACTTC. This sequence joins TRBV7-9 and TRBJ2-7; the D is unclear. The germline CDR1 and CDR2 sequences are SEHNR and FQNEAQ (reference sequence). The CDR3 totals 13 residues. Trimming cost V 0 bases and J 4 bases, with 7 bases left between them. The full variable domain, with the rest looked up from reference TRBV7-9 and TRBJ2-7, is DTGVSQNPRHKITKRGQNVTFRCDPISEHNRLYWYRQTLGQGPEFLTYFQNEAQLEKSRLLSDRFSAERPKGSFSTLEIQRTEQGDSAMYLCASSLASRYEQYFGPGTRLTVT.

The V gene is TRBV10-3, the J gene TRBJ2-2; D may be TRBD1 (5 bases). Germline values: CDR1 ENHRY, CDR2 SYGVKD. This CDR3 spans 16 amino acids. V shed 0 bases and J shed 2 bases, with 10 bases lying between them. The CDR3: CAISESAGLNTGELFF. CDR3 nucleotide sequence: TGTGCCATCAGTGAGTCAGCAGGGTTAAACACCGGGGAGCTGTTTTTT.

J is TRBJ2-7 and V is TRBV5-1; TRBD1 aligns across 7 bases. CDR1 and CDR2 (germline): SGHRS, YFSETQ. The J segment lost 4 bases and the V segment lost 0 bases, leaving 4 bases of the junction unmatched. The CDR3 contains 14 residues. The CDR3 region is CASSLETGVYEQYF. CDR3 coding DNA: TGCGCCAGCAGCTTGGAAACAGGGGTTTACGAGCAGTACTTC.

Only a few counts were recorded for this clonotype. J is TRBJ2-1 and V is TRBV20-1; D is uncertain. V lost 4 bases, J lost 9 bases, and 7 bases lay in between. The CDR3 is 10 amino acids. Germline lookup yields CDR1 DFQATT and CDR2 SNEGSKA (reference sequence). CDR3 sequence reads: CSATMPEQFF. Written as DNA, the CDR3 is TGCAGTGCTACCATGCCTGAGCAGTTCTTC.

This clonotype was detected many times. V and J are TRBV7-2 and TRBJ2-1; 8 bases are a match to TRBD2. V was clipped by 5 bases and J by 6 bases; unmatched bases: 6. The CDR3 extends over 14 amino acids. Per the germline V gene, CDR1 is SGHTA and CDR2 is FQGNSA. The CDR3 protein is CASSRGLAANEQFF. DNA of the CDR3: TGTGCCAGCAGCCGAGGACTAGCCGCCAATGAGCAGTTCTTC.

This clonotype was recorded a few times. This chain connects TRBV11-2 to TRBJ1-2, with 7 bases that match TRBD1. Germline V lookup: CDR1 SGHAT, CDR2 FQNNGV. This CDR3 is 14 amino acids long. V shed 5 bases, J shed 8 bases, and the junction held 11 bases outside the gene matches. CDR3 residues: CASSADRAARGYTF. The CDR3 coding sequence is TGTGCCAGCAGCGCCGACAGGGCTGCCCGCGGCTACACCTTC.

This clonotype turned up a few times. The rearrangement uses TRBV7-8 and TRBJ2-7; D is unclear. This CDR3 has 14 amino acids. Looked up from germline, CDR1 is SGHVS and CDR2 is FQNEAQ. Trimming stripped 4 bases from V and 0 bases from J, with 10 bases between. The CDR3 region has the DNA TGTGCCAGCAGCTCCATTGGAGCCTCCTACGAGCAGTACTTC. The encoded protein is CASSSIGASYEQYF.

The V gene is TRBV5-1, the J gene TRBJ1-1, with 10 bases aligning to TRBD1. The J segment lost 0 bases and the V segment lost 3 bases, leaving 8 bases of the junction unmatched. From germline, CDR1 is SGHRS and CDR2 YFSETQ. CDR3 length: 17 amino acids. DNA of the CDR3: TGCGCCAGCAGCTGGACAGGGGGGACCGCTATGAACACTGAAGCTTTCTTT. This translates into CASSWTGGTAMNTEAFF.

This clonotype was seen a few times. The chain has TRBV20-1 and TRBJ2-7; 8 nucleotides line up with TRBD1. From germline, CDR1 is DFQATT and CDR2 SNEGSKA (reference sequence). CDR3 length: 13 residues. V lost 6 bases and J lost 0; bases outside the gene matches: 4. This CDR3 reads CSAGGQVSYEQYF. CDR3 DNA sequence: TGCAGTGCAGGGGGACAGGTCTCCTACGAGCAGTACTTC.

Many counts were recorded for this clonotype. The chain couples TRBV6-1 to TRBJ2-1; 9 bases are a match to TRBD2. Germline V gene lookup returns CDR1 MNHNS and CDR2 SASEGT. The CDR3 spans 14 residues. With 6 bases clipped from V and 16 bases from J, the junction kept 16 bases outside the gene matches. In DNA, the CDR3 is TGTGCCAGCAGAGACCCACACCTAGCGGGACGGCCTTTCTTC. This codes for CASRDPHLAGRPFF.